Listed below are T cell receptor beta chains from one sample, sequenced in a study of molecular identifiers for immune sequencing clone quantification. Using its own MiXCR run on the PCR reads, TCRdb lists one record per CDR3 protein. The sample yields about 65,000 distinct CDR3 sequences, around a sixth seen once. Material for sequencing was naive CD8+ T cells from blood, with Jurkat cell RNA spiked in. Source of these receptors: a human donor in good health. Some libraries in this study had Jurkat cell RNA spiked in. CDR3s include the opening cysteine and the closing phenylalanine or tryptophan. A D gene is named only where the DNA matches it firmly. Not every row has a clone size; where given, it reads once, few, many or a size class.

>TRBJ2-3|many|TRBD2|TRBV7-6
CASRLAGVGTDTQYF
TGTGCCAGCAGGCTAGCGGGAGTGGGGACAGATACGCAGTATTTT
>TRBJ2-2|.|.|TRBV7-6
CASSSLGTGELFF
TGTGCCAGCAGCTCATTAGGGACCGGGGAGCTGTTTTTT
>TRBJ1-1|many|.|TRBV3-1
CASSQGEGLGEAFF
TGTGCCAGCAGCCAAGGGGAGGGTTTGGGTGAAGCTTTCTTT
>TRBJ2-1|few|.|TRBV20-1
CSASGRKSYNEQFF
TGCAGTGCTAGCGGGAGAAAGTCCTACAATGAGCAGTTCTTC
>TRBJ2-2|.|TRBD1|TRBV6-5
CASSYRYIGQGSGELFF
TGTGCCAGCAGTTACCGTTACATTGGACAGGGGTCCGGGGAGCTGTTTTTT
>TRBJ2-1|.|TRBD1|TRBV27
CASSWGQGATEQFF
TGTGCCAGCAGTTGGGGACAGGGGGCGACTGAGCAGTTCTTC
>TRBJ2-2|many|TRBD1|TRBV20-1
CSARGTGALTTGELFF
TGCAGTGCTAGGGGGACAGGGGCCCTTACCACCGGGGAGCTGTTTTTT
>TRBJ2-1|many|TRBD2|TRBV20-1
CSARDPLAGGPYNEQFF
TGCAGTGCTAGGGACCCCCTAGCGGGAGGGCCCTACAATGAGCAGTTCTTC
>TRBJ2-2|many|.|TRBV6-6
CASSEVAGELFF
TGTGCCAGCAGTGAGGTCGCCGGGGAGCTGTTTTTT
>TRBJ1-5|many|.|TRBV4-1
CASSQVSGGNQPQHF
TGCGCCAGCAGCCAAGTCAGTGGGGGCAATCAGCCCCAGCATTTT
>TRBJ2-2|.|TRBD2|TRBV20-1
CSARTFRLAGTNTGELFF
TGCAGTGCTAGGACCTTTAGACTAGCGGGAACGAACACCGGGGAGCTGTTTTTT
>TRBJ1-1|many|.|TRBV12-3/TRBV12-4
CASSPQGWDTEAFF
TGTGCCAGCAGCCCACAAGGATGGGACACTGAAGCTTTCTTT
>TRBJ2-3|.|.|TRBV24-1
CATSEGAGADTQYF
TGTGCCACCAGTGAAGGGGCCGGAGCAGATACGCAGTATTTT
>TRBJ2-7|.|.|TRBV10-3
CAISGLKTYEQYF
TGTGCCATCAGTGGACTAAAAACCTACGAGCAGTACTTC
>TRBJ1-5|.|.|TRBV27
CASSLWGGSNQPQHF
TGTGCCAGCAGTTTATGGGGGGGAAGCAATCAGCCCCAGCATTTT
>TRBJ1-3|many|.|TRBV27
CASSLRLVSGNTIYF
TGTGCCAGCAGTTTAAGGCTAGTCAGCGGAAACACCATATATTTT
>TRBJ2-2|many|.|TRBV12-3/TRBV12-4
CASSPTDRTWNTGELFF
TGTGCCAGCAGTCCCACCGACAGGACTTGGAACACCGGGGAGCTGTTTTTT
>TRBJ2-5|many|.|TRBV5-1
CASSPDTDPQETQYF
TGCGCCAGCAGCCCTGATACCGACCCCCAAGAGACCCAGTACTTC
>TRBJ2-5|.|.|TRBV11-2
CASSLVAGLETQYF
TGTGCCAGCAGCTTAGTGGCGGGCTTGGAGACCCAGTACTTC
>TRBJ2-7|many|.|TRBV11-2
CASSTGTQALDSYEQYF
TGTGCCAGCAGTACCGGAACTCAGGCTCTTGACTCCTACGAGCAGTACTTC
>TRBJ2-3|.|TRBD1|TRBV10-1
CASSGDREGTDTQYF
TGCGCCAGCAGTGGGGACAGGGAAGGCACAGATACGCAGTATTTT
>TRBJ2-5|.|TRBD2|TRBV27
CASSFLAGAQETQYF
TGTGCCAGCAGTTTCCTAGCGGGAGCACAAGAGACCCAGTACTTC
>TRBJ2-7|few|.|TRBV11-2
CASSRIQGYEQYF
TGTGCCAGCAGCCGGATCCAGGGCTACGAGCAGTACTTC
>TRBJ2-1|few|.|TRBV4-2
CASSQDRRSYNEQFF
TGTGCCAGCAGCCAAGATCGCCGATCATACAATGAGCAGTTCTTC
>TRBJ2-1|many|TRBD2|TRBV19
CASRDQGLAGFNEQFF
TGTGCCAGTAGGGATCAGGGCCTAGCGGGGTTCAATGAGCAGTTCTTC
>TRBJ2-1|many|TRBD2|TRBV20-1
CSARELVAGTLNEQFF
TGCAGTGCTAGAGAATTGGTAGCGGGAACCCTCAATGAGCAGTTCTTC
>TRBJ2-1|.|.|TRBV11-2
CASSLALGLSNEQFF
TGTGCCAGCAGCTTAGCCCTCGGACTATCGAATGAGCAGTTCTTC
>TRBJ1-5|many|TRBD1|TRBV27
CASSWTGYQPQHF
TGTGCCAGCAGTTGGACAGGGTATCAGCCCCAGCATTTT
>TRBJ2-7|many|.|TRBV14
CASSHPTGAPTYEQYF
TGTGCCAGCAGCCATCCCACGGGGGCACCCACCTACGAGCAGTACTTC
>TRBJ1-5|.|.|TRBV12-5
CASGYSNQPQHF
TGTGCTAGTGGATATAGCAATCAGCCCCAGCATTTT
>TRBJ1-1|many|.|TRBV7-9
CASSLGKTEAFF
TGTGCCAGCAGCTTAGGGAAAACTGAAGCTTTCTTT
>TRBJ2-1|.|TRBD2|TRBV12-3/TRBV12-4
CASSRLAGDAYEQFF
TGTGCCAGCAGCCGACTAGCGGGAGATGCCTATGAGCAGTTCTTC
>TRBJ2-7|many|TRBD1|TRBV27
CASGTDSYEQYF
TGTGCCAGTGGGACAGACTCCTACGAGCAGTACTTC
>TRBJ2-5|few|TRBD2|TRBV30
CAWSGGSGSFRETQYF
TGTGCCTGGAGTGGCGGTAGCGGGAGTTTCCGCGAGACCCAGTACTTC
>TRBJ2-3|many|.|TRBV7-9
CASSFIWGEDTQYF
TGTGCCAGCAGCTTCATCTGGGGGGAAGATACGCAGTATTTT
>TRBJ2-3|medium-sized|TRBD2|TRBV7-8
CASSLARLAGSTDTQYF
TGTGCCAGCAGCTTAGCTAGACTAGCGGGATCCACAGATACGCAGTATTTT
>TRBJ2-3|many|.|TRBV29-1
CSVDDLRARISSTDTQYF
TGCAGCGTTGATGATCTGAGAGCTAGAATAAGTAGCACAGATACGCAGTATTTT
>TRBJ2-3|many|.|TRBV11-2
CASSLDAGATTDTQYF
TGTGCCAGCAGCTTAGATGCGGGGGCGACCACAGATACGCAGTATTTT
>TRBJ1-4|many|TRBD1|TRBV11-2
CASSFGTGGNEKLFF
TGTGCCAGCAGCTTTGGGACAGGGGGGAATGAAAAACTGTTTTTT
>TRBJ2-7|many|.|TRBV11-2
CASSLGGYPYEQYF
TGTGCCAGCAGCTTAGGGGGCTACCCCTACGAGCAGTACTTC
>TRBJ2-1|many|TRBD1|TRBV19
CASSIFGDRRNEQFF
TGTGCCAGTAGTATATTTGGGGACAGACGCAATGAGCAGTTCTTC
>TRBJ2-1|.|.|TRBV10-3
CAISDPGSARTQFF
TGTGCCATCAGTGACCCCGGGTCGGCGAGAACGCAGTTCTTC
>TRBJ2-2|many|TRBD2|TRBV28
CASSFEAGVPNTGELFF
TGTGCCAGCAGTTTTGAGGCGGGAGTCCCGAACACCGGGGAGCTGTTTTTT
>TRBJ2-1|.|.|TRBV27
CASSPRDHYNEQFF
TGTGCCAGCAGTCCACGGGACCATTACAATGAGCAGTTCTTC
>TRBJ1-5|many|.|TRBV6-2/TRBV6-3
CASSWGVNSNQPQHF
TGTGCCAGCAGTTGGGGAGTTAATAGCAATCAGCCCCAGCATTTT
>TRBJ2-4|.|.|TRBV27
CASSLGAKNTQYF
TGTGCCAGCAGTTTAGGGGCCAAAAACACTCAGTACTTC
>TRBJ2-5|few|.|TRBV19
CASSIWPQETQYF
TGTGCCAGTAGTATCTGGCCCCAGGAGACCCAGTACTTC
>TRBJ2-7|many|.|TRBV20-1
CSVLRERGSYEQYF
TGCAGTGTTCTACGGGAGAGGGGAAGTTACGAGCAGTACTTC